These 6 T cell receptor beta chains were all obtained from the same sample, sequenced in a study of blood T cell repertoires in COVID-19. The repertoire was sequenced with immunoSEQ multiplex PCR; TCRdb's copy has only in-frame clones and lacks some. The data contain over 150,000 clones, roughly nine tenths of them singletons. Sequenced sample: peripheral blood. The receptors derive from a man aged 45-65 years with acute or convalescent COVID-19.

The gene calls are TRBV27 and TRBJ2-2, with D maybe TRBD1 (5 bases). Germline V CDR1 and CDR2: MNHEY, SMNVEV (reference sequence). The CDR3 runs 15 residues. Deletions cut 4 bases from V and 4 bases from J, with 13 bases between. The CDR3 sequence is CASSSRVGPTGELFF. CDR3 coding DNA: TGTGCCAGCAGTTCCAGGGTTGGCCCCACCGGGGAGCTGTTTTTT.

The chain employs TRBV9 and TRBJ2-2; weak D call: TRBD2 (6 bases). Trimming cost V 0 bases and J 3 bases, with 9 bases left between them. Germline V lookup: CDR1 SGDLS, CDR2 YYNGEE. This CDR3 is built from 15 residues. Here the CDR3 DNA reads TGTGCCAGCAGCGTAGCGGGGGTGGACACCGGGGAGCTGTTTTTT. Protein: CASSVAGVDTGELFF.

In this sample, this clone turned up a few times. This rearrangement joins TRBV5-4 to TRBJ1-2; 9 nucleotides match TRBD1. Per germline, CDR1 SGHNT and CDR2 YYREEE (reference sequence). J gave up 2 bases and V 1 base, and 3 bases lay outside the gene matches. This CDR3 region has 15 residues. CDR3 in amino acids: CASSLRTGANYGYTF. For the CDR3, the DNA is TGTGCCAGCAGCTTGCGGACAGGGGCCAACTATGGCTACACCTTC. Based on the CDR3 plus reference TRBV5-4 and TRBJ1-2, the full variable domain is ETGVTQSPTHLIKTRGQQVTLRCSSQSGHNTVSWYQQALGQGPQFIFQYYREEENGRGNFPPRFSGLQFPNYSSELNVNALELDDSALYLCASSLRTGANYGYTFGSGTRLTVV.

The CDR3 loop is CASRLDRRWDSPLHF. Written as DNA, the CDR3 is TGTGCCAGCAGACTCGACAGACGCTGGGATTCACCCCTCCACTTT. This rearrangement joins TRBV7-2 to TRBJ1-6; possible D gene TRBD1, 5 bases. The V and J ends lost 6 bases and 8 bases respectively, with 17 bases between them. Germline values: CDR1 SGHTA, CDR2 FQGNSA. The CDR3 is made up of 15 amino acids.

The chain recombines TRBV4-3 with TRBJ1-3; maybe TRBD1 (5 bases). Germline V gene lookup returns CDR1 LGHNA and CDR2 YSLEER. CDR3 length: 15 amino acids. Trimming shortened V by 0 bases and J by 6 bases, and 12 bases separated the two germline ends. The CDR3 DNA follows: TGCGCCAGCAGCCAAGATCCAGGGTTCGCAAACACCATATATTTT. Amino acids: CASSQDPGFANTIYF.

This clone was seen a single time. The chain carries TRBV19 and TRBJ2-5, with 11 bases lining up with TRBD2. The trim removed 4 bases at V and 4 bases at J, leaving 2 bases unmatched. This CDR3 contains 14 residues. Germline-derived CDR1 and CDR2 are LNHDA and SQIVND (reference sequence). In DNA, the CDR3 is TGTGCCAGTAGTACCGGACTAGCGGGAGAGACCCAGTACTTC. It codes for CASSTGLAGETQYF.